This TCR beta chain was sequenced in a study of control samples from healthy donors and cancer patients. Here immunoSEQ multiplex PCR was the method, and the copy in TCRdb shows in-frame clones only, minus some. Of about 110,000 clones in the sample, about 80% were seen once. The sequence was collected from a man between 18 and 29 years old in good health. The source material was blood.

The CDR3 sequence is CASYPLGVGQGETQYF. The CDR3 DNA sequence: TGTGCCAGTTATCCACTCGGGGTGGGACAGGGGGAGACCCAGTACTTC. This chain joins TRBV28 and TRBJ2-5; TRBD1 matches 10 bases. V lost 9 bases to trimming and J lost 5 bases; unmatched junction nucleotides: 15. This CDR3 is 16 amino acids long. Germline V CDR1 and CDR2: MDHEN, SYDVKM.